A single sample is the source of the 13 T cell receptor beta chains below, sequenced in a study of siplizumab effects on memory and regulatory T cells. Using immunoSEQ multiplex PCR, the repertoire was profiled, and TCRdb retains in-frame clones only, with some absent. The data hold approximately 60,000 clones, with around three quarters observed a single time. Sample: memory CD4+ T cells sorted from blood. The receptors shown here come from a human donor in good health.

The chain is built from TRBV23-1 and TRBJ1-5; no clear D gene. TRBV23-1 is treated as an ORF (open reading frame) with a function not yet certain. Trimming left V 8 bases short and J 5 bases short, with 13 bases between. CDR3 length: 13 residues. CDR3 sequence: CASVDTAYQPQHF. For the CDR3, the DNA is TGCGCCAGCGTCGACACGGCCTATCAGCCCCAGCATTTT.

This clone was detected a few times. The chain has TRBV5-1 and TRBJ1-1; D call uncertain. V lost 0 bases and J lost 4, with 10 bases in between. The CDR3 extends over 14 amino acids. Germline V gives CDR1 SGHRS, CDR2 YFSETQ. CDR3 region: CASSLGGIGTEAFF. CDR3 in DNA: TGCGCCAGCAGCTTGGGGGGAATTGGCACTGAAGCTTTCTTT.

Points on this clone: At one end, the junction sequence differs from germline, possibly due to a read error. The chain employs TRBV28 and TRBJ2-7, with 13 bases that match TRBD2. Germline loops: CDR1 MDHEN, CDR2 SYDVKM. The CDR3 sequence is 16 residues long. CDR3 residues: CASRSSGLAGFNEQCF. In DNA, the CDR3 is TGTGCCAGCAGAAGCTCGGGACTAGCGGGATTCAACGAGCAGTGCTTC.

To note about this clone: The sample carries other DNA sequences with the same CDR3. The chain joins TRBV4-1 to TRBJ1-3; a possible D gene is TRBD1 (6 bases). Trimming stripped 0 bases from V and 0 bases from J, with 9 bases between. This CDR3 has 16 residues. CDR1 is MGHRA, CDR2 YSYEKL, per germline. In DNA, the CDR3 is TGCGCCAGCAGCCAAGACCCGACAGGCTCTGGAAACACCATATATTTT. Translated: CASSQDPTGSGNTIYF.

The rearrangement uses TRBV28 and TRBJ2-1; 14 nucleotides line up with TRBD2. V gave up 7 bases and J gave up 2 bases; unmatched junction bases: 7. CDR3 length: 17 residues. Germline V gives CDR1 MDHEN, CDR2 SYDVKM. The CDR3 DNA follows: TGTGCCAGCACCGGACTAGCGGGGGGAGGCACCTACAATGAGCAGTTCTTC. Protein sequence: CASTGLAGGGTYNEQFF.

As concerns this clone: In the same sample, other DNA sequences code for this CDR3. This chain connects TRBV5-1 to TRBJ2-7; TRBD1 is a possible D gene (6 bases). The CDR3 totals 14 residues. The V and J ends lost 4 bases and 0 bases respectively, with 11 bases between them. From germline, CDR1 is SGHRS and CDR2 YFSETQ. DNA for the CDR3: TGCGCCAGCAGCCGGGACACGAGCTCCTACGAGCAGTACTTC. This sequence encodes CASSRDTSSYEQYF.

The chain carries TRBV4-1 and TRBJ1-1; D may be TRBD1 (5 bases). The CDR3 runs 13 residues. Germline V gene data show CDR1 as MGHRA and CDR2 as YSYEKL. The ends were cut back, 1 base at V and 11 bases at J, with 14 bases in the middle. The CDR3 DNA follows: TGCGCCAGCAGCCAAGTCCCCGGGGGGTGGGCTTTCTTT. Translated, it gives CASSQVPGGWAFF.

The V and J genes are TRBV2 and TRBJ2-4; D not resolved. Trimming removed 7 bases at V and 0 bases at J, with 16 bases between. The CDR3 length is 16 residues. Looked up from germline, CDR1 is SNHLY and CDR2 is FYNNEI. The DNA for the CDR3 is TGTGCCAGCACTACGGTAGGAACACTAGCCAAAAACATTCAGTACTTC. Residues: CASTTVGTLAKNIQYF. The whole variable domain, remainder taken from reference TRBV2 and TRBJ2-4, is EPEVTQTPSHQVTQMGQEVILRCVPISNHLYFYWYRQILGQKVEFLVSFYNNEISEKSEIFDDQFSVERPDGSNFTLKIRSTKLEDSAMYFCASTTVGTLAKNIQYFGAGTRLSVL.

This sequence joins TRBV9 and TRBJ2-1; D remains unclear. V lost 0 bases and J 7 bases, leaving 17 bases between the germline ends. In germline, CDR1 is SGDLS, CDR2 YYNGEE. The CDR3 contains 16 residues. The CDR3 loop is CASSVEATPKMNEQFF. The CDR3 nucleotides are TGTGCCAGCAGCGTAGAAGCCACTCCTAAGATGAATGAGCAGTTCTTC.

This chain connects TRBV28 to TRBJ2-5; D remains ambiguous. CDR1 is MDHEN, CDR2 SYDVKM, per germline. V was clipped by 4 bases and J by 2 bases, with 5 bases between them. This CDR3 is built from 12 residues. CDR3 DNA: TGTGCCAGCAGTTCTCTACAAGAGACCCAGTACTTC. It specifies CASSSLQETQYF.

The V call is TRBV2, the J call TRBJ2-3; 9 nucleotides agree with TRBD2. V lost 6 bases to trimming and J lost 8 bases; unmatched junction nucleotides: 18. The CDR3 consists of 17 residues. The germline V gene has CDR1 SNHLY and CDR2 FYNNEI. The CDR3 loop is CASRETAAGGAPGTQYF. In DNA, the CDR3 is TGTGCCAGCAGAGAAACCGCGGCGGGGGGGGCCCCGGGTACGCAGTATTTT. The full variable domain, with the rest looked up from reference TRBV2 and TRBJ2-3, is EPEVTQTPSHQVTQMGQEVILRCVPISNHLYFYWYRQILGQKVEFLVSFYNNEISEKSEIFDDQFSVERPDGSNFTLKIRSTKLEDSAMYFCASRETAAGGAPGTQYFGPGTRLTVL.

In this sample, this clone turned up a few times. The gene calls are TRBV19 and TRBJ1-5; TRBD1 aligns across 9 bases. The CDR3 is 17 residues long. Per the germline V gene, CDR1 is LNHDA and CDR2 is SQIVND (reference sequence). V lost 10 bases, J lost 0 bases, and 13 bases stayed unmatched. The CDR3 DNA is TGTGCCACCCAACCCAAGGACAGGGGAAATAGCAATCAGCCCCAGCATTTT. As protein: CATQPKDRGNSNQPQHF. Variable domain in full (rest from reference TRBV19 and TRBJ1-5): DGGITQSPKYLFRKEGQNVTLSCEQNLNHDAMYWYRQDPGQGLRLIYYSQIVNDFQKGDIAEGYSVSREKKESFPLTVTSAQKNPTAFYLCATQPKDRGNSNQPQHFGDGTRLSIL.

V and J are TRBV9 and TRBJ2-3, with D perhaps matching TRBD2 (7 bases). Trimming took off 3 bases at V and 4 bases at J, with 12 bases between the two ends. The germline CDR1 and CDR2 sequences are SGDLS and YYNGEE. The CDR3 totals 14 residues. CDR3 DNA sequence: TGTGCCAGCAGCGACCGAGGGGGGGCAGATACGCAGTATTTT. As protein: CASSDRGGADTQYF.